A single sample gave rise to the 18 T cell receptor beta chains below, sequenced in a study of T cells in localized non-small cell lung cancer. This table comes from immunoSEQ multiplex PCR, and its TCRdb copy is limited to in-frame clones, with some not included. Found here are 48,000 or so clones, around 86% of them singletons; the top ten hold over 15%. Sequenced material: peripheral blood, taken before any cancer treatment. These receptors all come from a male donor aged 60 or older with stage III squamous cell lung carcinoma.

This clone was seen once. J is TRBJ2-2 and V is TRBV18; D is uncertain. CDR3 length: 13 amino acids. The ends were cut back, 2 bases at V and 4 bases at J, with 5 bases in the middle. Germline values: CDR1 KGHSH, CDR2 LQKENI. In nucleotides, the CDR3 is TGTGCCAGCTCACCATCAGGCACCGGGGAGCTGTTTTTT. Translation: CASSPSGTGELFF.

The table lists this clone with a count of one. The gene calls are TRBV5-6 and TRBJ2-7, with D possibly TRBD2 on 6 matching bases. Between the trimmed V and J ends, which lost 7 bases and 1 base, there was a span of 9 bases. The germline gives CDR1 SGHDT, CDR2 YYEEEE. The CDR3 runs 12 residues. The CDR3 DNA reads TGTGCCAGCGGAGGGTCATCCTACGAGCAGTACTTC. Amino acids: CASGGSSYEQYF.

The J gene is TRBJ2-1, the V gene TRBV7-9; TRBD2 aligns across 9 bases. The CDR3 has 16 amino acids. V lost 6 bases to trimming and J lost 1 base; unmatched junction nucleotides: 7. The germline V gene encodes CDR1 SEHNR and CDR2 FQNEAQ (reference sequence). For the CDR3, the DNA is TGTGCCAGCAGAGAACCGGGACTAGCTTCCTACAATGAGCAGTTCTTC. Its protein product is CASREPGLASYNEQFF. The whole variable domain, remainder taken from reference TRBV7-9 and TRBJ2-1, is DTGVSQNPRHKITKRGQNVTFRCDPISEHNRLYWYRQTLGQGPEFLTYFQNEAQLEKSRLLSDRFSAERPKGSFSTLEIQRTEQGDSAMYLCASREPGLASYNEQFFGPGTRLTVL.

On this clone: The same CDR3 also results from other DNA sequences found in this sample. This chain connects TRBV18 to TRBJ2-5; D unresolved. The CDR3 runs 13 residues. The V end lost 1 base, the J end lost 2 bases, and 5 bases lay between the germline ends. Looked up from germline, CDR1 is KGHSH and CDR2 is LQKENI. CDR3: CASSPQQQETQYF. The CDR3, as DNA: TGTGCCAGCTCACCACAACAGCAAGAGACCCAGTACTTC.

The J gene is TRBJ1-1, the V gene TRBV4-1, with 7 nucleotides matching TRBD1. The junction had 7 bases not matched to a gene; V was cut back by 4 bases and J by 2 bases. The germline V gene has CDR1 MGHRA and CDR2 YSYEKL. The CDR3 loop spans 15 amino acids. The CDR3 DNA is TGCGCCAGCAGCCTTCGGACAGGTGTTAACACTGAAGCTTTCTTT. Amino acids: CASSLRTGVNTEAFF.

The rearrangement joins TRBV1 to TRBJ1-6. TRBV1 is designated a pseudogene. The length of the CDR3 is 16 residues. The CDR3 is CTSSQDSSGNNSPLHF. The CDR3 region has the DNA TGCACCAGCAGCCAAGATTCGTCGGGAAATAATTCACCCCTCCACTTT.

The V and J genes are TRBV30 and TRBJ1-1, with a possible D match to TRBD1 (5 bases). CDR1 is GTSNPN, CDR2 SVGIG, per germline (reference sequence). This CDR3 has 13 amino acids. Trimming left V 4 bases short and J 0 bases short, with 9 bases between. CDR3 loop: CAWIGTMNTEAFF. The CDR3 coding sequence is TGTGCCTGGATCGGGACTATGAACACTGAAGCTTTCTTT.

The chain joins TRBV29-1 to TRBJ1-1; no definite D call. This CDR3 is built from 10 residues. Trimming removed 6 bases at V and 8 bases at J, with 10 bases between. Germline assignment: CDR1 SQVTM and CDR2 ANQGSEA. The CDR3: CSVLPGEAFF. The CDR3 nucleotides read TGCAGCGTGCTGCCTGGCGAAGCTTTCTTT.

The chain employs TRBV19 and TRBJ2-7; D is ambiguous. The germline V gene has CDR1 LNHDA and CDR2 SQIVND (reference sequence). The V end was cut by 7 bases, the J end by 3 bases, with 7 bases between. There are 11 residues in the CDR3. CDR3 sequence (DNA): TGTGCCAGTAAATCCCACTACGAGCAGTACTTC. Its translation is CASKSHYEQYF.

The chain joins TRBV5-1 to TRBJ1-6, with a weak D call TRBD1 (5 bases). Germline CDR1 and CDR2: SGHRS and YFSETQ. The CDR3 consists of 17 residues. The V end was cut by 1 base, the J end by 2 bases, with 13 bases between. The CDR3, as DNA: TGCGCCAGCAGCTTGACCCCAGGACAAGCCTATAATTCACCCCTCCACTTT. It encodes CASSLTPGQAYNSPLHF.

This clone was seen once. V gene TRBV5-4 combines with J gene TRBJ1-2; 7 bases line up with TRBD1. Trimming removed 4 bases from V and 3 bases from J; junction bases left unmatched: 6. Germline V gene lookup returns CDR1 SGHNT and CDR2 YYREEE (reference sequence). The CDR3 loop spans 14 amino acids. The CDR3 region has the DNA TGTGCCAGCAGCCCATTGGGGACAGACTATGGCTACACCTTC. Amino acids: CASSPLGTDYGYTF. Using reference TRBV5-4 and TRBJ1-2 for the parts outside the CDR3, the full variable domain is ETGVTQSPTHLIKTRGQQVTLRCSSQSGHNTVSWYQQALGQGPQFIFQYYREEENGRGNFPPRFSGLQFPNYSSELNVNALELDDSALYLCASSPLGTDYGYTFGSGTRLTVV.

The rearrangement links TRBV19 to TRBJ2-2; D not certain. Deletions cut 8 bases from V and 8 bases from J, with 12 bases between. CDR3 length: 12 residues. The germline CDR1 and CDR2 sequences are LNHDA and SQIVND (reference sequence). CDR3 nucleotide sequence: TGTGCCAGTGGGTTCCGGTCTGGGGAGCTGTTTTTT. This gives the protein CASGFRSGELFF.

The CDR3 DNA is TGTGCCAGCAAGGACAGGCCTAGCTCCTACGAGCAGTACTTC. This sequence encodes CASKDRPSSYEQYF. This chain joins TRBV2 and TRBJ2-7; TRBD1 matches 7 bases. From germline, CDR1 is SNHLY and CDR2 FYNNEI. The trim removed 7 bases at V and 0 bases at J, leaving 6 bases unmatched. The CDR3 spans 14 residues.

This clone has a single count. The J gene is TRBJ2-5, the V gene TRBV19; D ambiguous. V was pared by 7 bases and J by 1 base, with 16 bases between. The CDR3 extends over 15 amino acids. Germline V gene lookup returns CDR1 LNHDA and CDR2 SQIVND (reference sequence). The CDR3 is CASTNSLTAQETQYF. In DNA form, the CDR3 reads TGTGCCAGTACCAACTCGCTGACGGCCCAAGAGACCCAGTACTTC.

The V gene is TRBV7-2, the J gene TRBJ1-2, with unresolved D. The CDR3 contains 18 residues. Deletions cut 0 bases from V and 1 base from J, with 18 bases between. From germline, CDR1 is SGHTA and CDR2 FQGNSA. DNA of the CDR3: TGTGCCAGCAGCTTAGCAGGAGACAATAGGCGAGTTAACTATGGCTACACCTTC. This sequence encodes CASSLAGDNRRVNYGYTF.

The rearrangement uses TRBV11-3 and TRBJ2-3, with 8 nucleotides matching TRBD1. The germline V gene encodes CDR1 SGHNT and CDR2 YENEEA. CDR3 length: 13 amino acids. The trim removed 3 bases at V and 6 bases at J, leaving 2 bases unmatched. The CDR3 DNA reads TGTGCCAGCAGCTTTCAGGGGGCGGATACGCAGTATTTT. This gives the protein CASSFQGADTQYF.

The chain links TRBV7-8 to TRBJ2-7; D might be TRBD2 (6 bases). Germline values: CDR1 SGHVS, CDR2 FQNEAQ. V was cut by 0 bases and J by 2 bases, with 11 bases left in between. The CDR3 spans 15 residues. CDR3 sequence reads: CASSLASGVPYEQYF. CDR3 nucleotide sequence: TGTGCCAGCAGCTTAGCTAGCGGTGTTCCCTACGAGCAGTACTTC.

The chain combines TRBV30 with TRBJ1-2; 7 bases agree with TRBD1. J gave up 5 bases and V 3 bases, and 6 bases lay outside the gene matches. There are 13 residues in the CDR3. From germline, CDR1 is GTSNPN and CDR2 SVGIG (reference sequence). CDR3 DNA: TGTGCCTGGAGCCCACCACAGGGGTATGGCTACACCTTC. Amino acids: CAWSPPQGYGYTF.